This T cell receptor (beta chain) was retrieved from a study of blood T cell repertoires in COVID-19. CDR1 is GTSNPN and CDR2 is SVGIG in the germline V gene (reference sequence). Trimming left V 2 bases short and J 4 bases short, with 14 bases between. The CDR3 is 15 amino acids. Libraries were prepared by immunoSEQ multiplex PCR; TCRdb keeps only in-frame clonotypes and omits some of them. This sample has roughly 75,000 clones; 80% occur once, and the top ten carry 9.5% to 15%. Seattle-derived patients entered the study during active infection and were followed longitudinally. The chain employs TRBV30 and TRBJ1-4; D is perhaps TRBD1 (5 bases). The specimen sequenced was peripheral blood. The receptor comes from a man aged 50-60 years with COVID-19, enrolled during active disease. The CDR3: CAWSLGGAYNEKLFF. For the CDR3, the DNA is TGTGCCTGGAGTTTGGGGGGAGCCTATAATGAAAAACTGTTTTTT.